Presented here are 20 T cell receptor beta chains from one specimen sequenced in a study of beta chain features in type 1 diabetes. Expressed TCRB transcripts were sequenced because the entire RNA isolate underwent reverse transcription. Clones were sequenced by immunoSEQ multiplex PCR, and TCRdb holds only the in-frame ones, with some missing. The sample consists of about 620,000 clones, roughly 16% of them appearing once. The material sequenced was naive CD4+ T cells from blood. The receptors were gathered from a young man in good health.

The chain combines TRBV6-5 with TRBJ2-4, with D perhaps matching TRBD1 (6 bases). Germline lookup yields CDR1 MNHEY and CDR2 SVGAGI. The CDR3 covers 15 residues. V lost 5 bases to trimming and J lost 0 bases, with 11 bases between them. Written as DNA, the CDR3 is TGTGCCAGCAGTCCTGGACAGCTAGCCAAAAACATTCAGTACTTC. This encodes CASSPGQLAKNIQYF.

In this sample, this clone turned up many times. The chain couples TRBV7-9 to TRBJ2-1; 11 nucleotides match TRBD2. The CDR3 extends over 13 amino acids. Germline lookup yields CDR1 SEHNR and CDR2 FQNEAQ (reference sequence). After removal of 4 bases from V and 9 bases from J, the junction contained 2 bases not matched to a gene. The CDR3 here is CASSSGTSGEQFF. The CDR3 nucleotides read TGTGCCAGCAGCTCCGGGACTAGCGGTGAGCAGTTCTTC.

In this sample, this clone turned up a few times. The chain is built from TRBV6-6 and TRBJ2-1; perhaps TRBD2 as D (6 bases). The V gene lost 6 bases and the J gene lost 8 bases, with 14 bases spanning the gap. This CDR3 is 13 amino acids long. Per the germline V gene, CDR1 is MNHNY and CDR2 is SVGAGI (reference sequence). DNA for the CDR3: TGTGCCAGCAGAAATCCGGGGGACGATGAGCAGTTCTTC. It codes for CASRNPGDDEQFF.

This clone has just a few counts. The chain combines TRBV7-9 with TRBJ1-5, with D maybe TRBD1 (5 bases). V was pared by 5 bases and J by 3 bases, with 11 bases between. This CDR3 is 14 amino acids long. The germline V gene has CDR1 SEHNR and CDR2 FQNEAQ (reference sequence). This chain's CDR3 is CASSVTGDNQPQHF. The CDR3 DNA is TGTGCCAGCAGCGTTACGGGGGACAATCAGCCCCAGCATTTT.

This clone came up a few times. The CDR3 spells CASSQLAHLAGVGELFF. The DNA of the CDR3 is TGTGCCAGCAGCCAGTTGGCCCACCTAGCGGGGGTCGGGGAGCTGTTTTTT. The chain recombines TRBV14 with TRBJ2-2; 10 positions match TRBD2. There are 17 residues in the CDR3. Trimming cost V 3 bases and J 7 bases; bases outside gene matches: 11. CDR1 is SGHDN and CDR2 is FVKESK in the germline V gene.

The V gene is TRBV5-1, the J gene TRBJ2-5; maybe TRBD2 (5 bases). This CDR3 contains 14 residues. V lost 3 bases to trimming and J lost 3 bases, with 12 bases between them. CDR1 and CDR2 (germline): SGHRS, YFSETQ. CDR3 amino acids: CASSSPDGKETQYF. The DNA for the CDR3 is TGCGCCAGCAGCTCACCGGACGGGAAAGAGACCCAGTACTTC.

J is TRBJ2-1 and V is TRBV11-2, with D hard to call. Germline loops: CDR1 SGHAT, CDR2 FQNNGV. The V end was cut by 0 bases, the J end by 4 bases, with 10 bases between. This CDR3 is 15 amino acids long. The CDR3 nucleotides are TGTGCCAGCAGCTTAGATATCCAGAAGTACAATGAGCAGTTCTTC. It specifies CASSLDIQKYNEQFF. The full variable domain, its missing parts supplied by reference TRBV11-2 and TRBJ2-1, is EAGVAQSPRYKIIEKRQSVAFWCNPISGHATLYWYQQILGQGPKLLIQFQNNGVVDDSQLPKDRFSAERLKGVDSTLKIQPAKLEDSAVYLCASSLDIQKYNEQFFGPGTRLTVL.

Only a few counts were recorded for this clone. V usage is TRBV29-1 and J usage is TRBJ2-2, with 7 bases lining up with TRBD1. This CDR3 is built from 14 residues. Trimming cost V 7 bases and J 8 bases; bases outside gene matches: 13. Germline CDR1 and CDR2: SQVTM and ANQGSEA. The CDR3 DNA sequence: TGCAGCGCCTGTCATTTGACAGGGCCGGGGGAGCTGTTTTTT. It yields the protein CSACHLTGPGELFF.

This clone was counted between two and nine times. The gene calls are TRBV11-1 and TRBJ2-7, with 9 bases aligning to TRBD1. This CDR3 contains 16 residues. The ends lost 0 bases at V and 2 bases at J; junction bases unmatched: 5. Germline V gene data show CDR1 as SGHAT and CDR2 as FQDESV (reference sequence). The DNA of the CDR3 is TGTGCCAGCAGCTTAGCGCCGACAGGGGGGACCTACGAGCAGTACTTC. Protein: CASSLAPTGGTYEQYF.

The chain links TRBV18 to TRBJ2-1, with D possibly matching TRBD2 (7 bases). With 3 bases removed from V and 0 bases from J, the gap between germline ends came to 21 bases. The CDR3 is 19 amino acids. Germline V CDR1 and CDR2: KGHSH, LQKENI. The CDR3: CASSPLAGRGGSSYNEQFF. The CDR3 region has the DNA TGTGCCAGCTCACCCCTCGCGGGCAGGGGAGGGAGCTCCTACAATGAGCAGTTCTTC. Full variable domain (outside the CDR3, taken from reference TRBV18 and TRBJ2-1): NAGVMQNPRHLVRRRGQEARLRCSPMKGHSHVYWYRQLPEEGLKFMVYLQKENIIDESGMPKERFSAEFPKEGPSILRIQQVVRGDSAAYFCASSPLAGRGGSSYNEQFFGPGTRLTVL.

Only a few counts were recorded for this clone. The J gene is TRBJ2-2, the V gene TRBV4-3, with 9 bases that match TRBD2. This CDR3 is 19 amino acids long. With 3 bases clipped from V and 3 bases from J, the junction kept 14 bases outside the gene matches. The germline V gene encodes CDR1 LGHNA and CDR2 YSLEER. CDR3 DNA sequence: TGCGCCAGCAGCCATAGGCTAGCGGGAAATAACTGGGACACCGGGGAGCTGTTTTTT. It encodes CASSHRLAGNNWDTGELFF.

The rearrangement uses TRBV11-1 and TRBJ1-1, with unresolved D. This CDR3 is 15 amino acids long. Germline V CDR1 and CDR2: SGHAT, FQDESV (reference sequence). Deletions cut 2 bases from V and 2 bases from J, with 12 bases between. The CDR3 protein is CASSLFAGSNTEAFF. In DNA form, the CDR3 reads TGTGCCAGCAGCTTATTTGCCGGAAGCAACACTGAAGCTTTCTTT. Full variable domain (remainder filled in from reference TRBV11-1 and TRBJ1-1): EAEVAQSPRYKITEKSQAVAFWCDPISGHATLYWYRQILGQGPELLVQFQDESVVDDSQLPKDRFSAERLKGVDSTLKIQPAELGDSAMYLCASSLFAGSNTEAFFGQGTRLTVV.

This clone was seen a handful of times. The V call is TRBV4-2, the J call TRBJ1-2, with TRBD1 matching over 7 bases. The CDR3 has 16 residues. Germline values: CDR1 LGHNA, CDR2 YNFKEQ. Trimming took 4 bases from V and 6 from J; bases not matched to a gene: 14. This chain's CDR3 is CASSPDQGGLKDGYTF. The CDR3 region has the DNA TGTGCCAGCAGCCCCGACCAAGGGGGCCTTAAGGATGGCTACACCTTC.

V usage is TRBV7-9 and J usage is TRBJ1-6; maybe TRBD1 (6 bases). In germline, CDR1 is SEHNR, CDR2 FQNEAQ (reference sequence). V was shortened by 1 base and J by 11 bases, with 15 bases between the two germline ends. CDR3 length: 15 residues. CDR3 bases: TGTGCCAGCAGCTTAGGGTCCCAGGGGAGAACACCCCTCCACTTT. Translating it yields CASSLGSQGRTPLHF. Full variable domain (outside the CDR3, taken from reference TRBV7-9 and TRBJ1-6): DTGVSQNPRHKITKRGQNVTFRCDPISEHNRLYWYRQTLGQGPEFLTYFQNEAQLEKSRLLSDRFSAERPKGSFSTLEIQRTEQGDSAMYLCASSLGSQGRTPLHFGNGTRLTVT.

In its sample, this clone was seen a few times. The CDR3, as DNA: TGTGCCAGCTCACGACAGGGGGCGAACTATGGCTACACCTTC. It specifies CASSRQGANYGYTF. The chain employs TRBV18 and TRBJ1-2; 10 positions agree with TRBD1. The CDR3 covers 14 residues. V was pared by 4 bases and J by 2 bases, with 1 base of the junction left unmatched. Germline values: CDR1 KGHSH, CDR2 LQKENI.

This clone appeared once. The CDR3 coding sequence is TGTGCCAGCAGTGAAGCCGGAGGGACAACTCACGAGCAGTACTTC. This encodes CASSEAGGTTHEQYF. This chain links TRBV6-1 with TRBJ2-7; D assignment may be TRBD1 or TRBD2 (6 bases each). With 0 bases removed from V and 5 bases from J, the gap between germline ends came to 14 bases. The CDR3 contains 15 residues. Germline values: CDR1 MNHNS, CDR2 SASEGT.

This clone came up a few times. The genes are TRBV27 and TRBJ1-1, with 7 bases identical to TRBD1. CDR1 is MNHEY, CDR2 SMNVEV, per germline (reference sequence). CDR3 length: 14 residues. With 6 bases clipped from V and 4 bases from J, the junction kept 8 bases outside the gene matches. The chain's CDR3 is CASRYRGVITEAFF. As DNA, the CDR3 is TGTGCCAGCAGGTACAGGGGCGTTATCACTGAAGCTTTCTTT.

About this clone: Other nucleotide sequences from this sample produce the same CDR3. V gene TRBV9 combines with J gene TRBJ1-3, with D hard to call. Germline-derived CDR1 and CDR2 are SGDLS and YYNGEE. This CDR3 is built from 14 residues. The germline V and J ends were trimmed by 0 bases and 1 base, with 5 bases remaining between them. In DNA, the CDR3 is TGTGCCAGCAGCGTAGTAGGGTCTGGAAACACCATATATTTT. This encodes CASSVVGSGNTIYF. Together with reference TRBV9 and TRBJ1-3, the CDR3 gives the full variable domain: DSGVTQTPKHLITATGQRVTLRCSPRSGDLSVYWYQQSLDQGLQFLIQYYNGEERAKGNILERFSAQQFPDLHSELNLSSLELGDSALYFCASSVVGSGNTIYFGEGSWLTVV.

This sequence joins TRBV14 and TRBJ2-7; D possibly corresponds to TRBD1 (5 bases). Trimming stripped 11 bases from V and 3 bases from J, with 14 bases between. The CDR3 consists of 12 residues. Germline CDR1 and CDR2: SGHDN and FVKESK. The CDR3 nucleotides read TGTGCCCTGCGGCAGGGTTACTACGAGCAGTACTTC. This sequence encodes CALRQGYYEQYF.

The CDR3 nucleotides read TGTGCCAGCAGTTTACCGGGATCTACTGAAGCTTTCTTT. Translated, it gives CASSLPGSTEAFF. The chain links TRBV7-9 to TRBJ1-1; D gene uncertain. V lost 6 bases to trimming and J lost 5 bases, with 13 bases between them. CDR3 length: 13 residues. CDR1 and CDR2 from the germline V gene are SEHNR and FQNEAQ (reference sequence). The full variable domain, its missing parts supplied by reference TRBV7-9 and TRBJ1-1, is DTGVSQNPRHKITKRGQNVTFRCDPISEHNRLYWYRQTLGQGPEFLTYFQNEAQLEKSRLLSDRFSAERPKGSFSTLEIQRTEQGDSAMYLCASSLPGSTEAFFGQGTRLTVV.